The entry below gives a single T cell receptor beta chain sequence along with its context. In the original workflow: Counts of nucleated cells, estimated from reference gene primer amplification, were obtained. Data came from immunoSEQ multiplex PCR; TCRdb stores just in-frame clones and leaves some out. That table furnishes V, J and clone size, whereas the DNA furnished D and trimming. The data show some 190,000 clones, with approximately 85% seen just once and 5.6% held by the top ten. Allocation to cohorts depended on clinical history reported by the participants. This sample is part of a study of blood T cell repertoires in COVID-19. The overall study: The study drew acute and convalescent COVID-19 samples from the United States, Italy and Spain. Sources were T cells, B-cell-depleted T cells, or PBMCs; the material itself was cDNA or gDNA.

With V trimmed by 5 bases and J by 5 bases, 8 bases remained unmatched. The CDR3 runs to 14 residues. CDR1 is SGHRS, CDR2 YFSETQ, per germline. The receptor was isolated from a man aged 35 to 55 with acute COVID-19. This sequence joins TRBV5-1 and TRBJ2-7; 9 nucleotides agree with TRBD1. Input material: PBMCs or T cells enriched from blood (not recorded which). In DNA form, the CDR3 reads TGCGCCAGCAGATCACAGGGGGCGGCGGACGAGCAGTACTTC. It translates to CASRSQGAADEQYF.